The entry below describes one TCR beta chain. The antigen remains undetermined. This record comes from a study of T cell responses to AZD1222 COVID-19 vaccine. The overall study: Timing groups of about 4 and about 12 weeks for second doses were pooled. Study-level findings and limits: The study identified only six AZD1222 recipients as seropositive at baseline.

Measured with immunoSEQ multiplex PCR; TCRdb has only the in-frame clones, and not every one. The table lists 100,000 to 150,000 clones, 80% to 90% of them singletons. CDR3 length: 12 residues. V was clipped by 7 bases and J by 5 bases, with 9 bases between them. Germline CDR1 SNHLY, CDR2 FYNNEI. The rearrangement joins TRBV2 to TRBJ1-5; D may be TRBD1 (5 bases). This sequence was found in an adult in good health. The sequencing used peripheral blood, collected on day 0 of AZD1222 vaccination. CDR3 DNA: TGTGCCAGCATGGGGCGGTATCAGCCCCAGCATTTT. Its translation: CASMGRYQPQHF.